These T cell receptor beta chains were read from a single sample in a study of T cell responses to AZD1222 COVID-19 vaccine. Generated by immunoSEQ multiplex PCR, the TCRdb table keeps only in-frame clones and is missing some. The sample contains some 80,000 clones, 60% to 85% of which appear only once. Sequenced here: peripheral blood, sampled 28 days after the second dose of the MenACWY control vaccine. The receptors come from an adult who received the MenACWY meningococcal vaccine as a control. The CDR3 runs from the conserved cysteine through the conserved F or W.

>TRBV3-1/TRBV3-2
CASSPRQGESYGYTF
>TRBV28
CASRIRGGANYGYTF
>TRBV19
CASTGFDTEAFF
>TRBV5-1
CASSQTYTGVPEAFF
>TRBV28
CASSLSDREAFF
>TRBV27
CASSLDGNEAFF
>TRBV28
CASSSRGSNSYNEQFF
>TRBV11-2
CASSFRPGERDRINEQFF
>TRBV9
CASSESPNGNTIYF
>TRBV28
CASSQPGSSYEQYF
>TRBV19
CASSFQEQGEQYF
>TRBV3-1/TRBV3-2
CASSQWGGDEKLFF
>TRBV27
CASHLNQPQHF
>TRBV5-1
CASSLVGATGELFF
>TRBV6-2/TRBV6-3
CASSYPWGNEQFF
>TRBV7-3
CASSPDRAAYNEQFF
>TRBV15
CATSEADEKLFF
>TRBV14
CASSQGLGATRRF